The 19 T cell receptor beta chains below come from one sample, sequenced in a study of blood T cell repertoires in COVID-19. The repertoire was sequenced with immunoSEQ multiplex PCR; TCRdb's copy has only in-frame clones and lacks some. The table lists around 150,000 clones, 65% to 85% of them singletons, with about 5.6% in the top ten. The sample was PBMCs or T cells enriched from blood (not recorded which). The receptors stem from a man aged 40-49 years who had recovered from COVID-19.

The CDR3 DNA follows: TGCGCCAGCAGGCTAGACTCCGGACAGCCTTACACTGAAGCTTTCTTT. Protein sequence: CASRLDSGQPYTEAFF. The chain links TRBV5-1 to TRBJ1-1; D might be TRBD1 (6 bases). V lost 5 bases, J lost 3 bases, and 20 bases lay in between. The CDR3 has 16 amino acids. Germline V gene lookup returns CDR1 SGHRS and CDR2 YFSETQ.

This chain joins TRBV18 and TRBJ2-7, with D possibly TRBD2 on 6 matching bases. Trimming shortened V by 8 bases and J by 2 bases, and 16 bases separated the two germline ends. In germline, CDR1 is KGHSH, CDR2 LQKENI. The CDR3 contains 14 residues. The CDR3 DNA is TGTGCCAGCCCACGCGGGGCGCAAACCTACGAGCAGTACTTC. Its translation: CASPRGAQTYEQYF.

V gene TRBV14 combines with J gene TRBJ2-3; unclear D gene. CDR1 and CDR2 from the germline V gene are SGHDN and FVKESK. The CDR3 runs to 16 residues. Trimming left V 2 bases short and J 3 bases short, with 15 bases between. The CDR3 region has the DNA TGTGCCAGCAGCCAACCAAGACGCGGTAGAACAGATACGCAGTATTTT. It encodes CASSQPRRGRTDTQYF.

The rearrangement joins TRBV24-1 to TRBJ1-5; D remains unclear. There are 15 residues in the CDR3. In germline, CDR1 is KGHDR, CDR2 SFDVKD. Trimming stripped 5 bases from V and 7 bases from J, with 17 bases between. CDR3 protein: CATSAAKTGDQPQHF. Written as DNA, the CDR3 is TGTGCCACCAGTGCCGCGAAGACGGGAGACCAGCCCCAGCATTTT.

The chain is built from TRBV5-6 and TRBJ2-7, with TRBD1 as a possible D gene (5 bases). V gave up 4 bases and J gave up 7 bases, with 21 bases separating them. This CDR3 has 15 residues. Germline CDR1 and CDR2: SGHDT and YYEEEE. CDR3 sequence reads: CASSTIGARSREQYV. The CDR3 DNA reads as TGTGCCAGCAGCACGATTGGGGCGCGTTCGAGAGAGCAGTACGTC.

V gene TRBV19 combines with J gene TRBJ2-7; D possibly corresponds to TRBD2 (5 bases). Germline V gene lookup returns CDR1 LNHDA and CDR2 SQIVND (reference sequence). Between the trimmed V and J ends, which lost 4 bases and 3 bases, there was a span of 25 bases. This CDR3 spans 18 amino acids. CDR3 coding DNA: TGTGCCAGTAGTACGTCTTATAGCGTGTCAGGCTCTCTCTACGAGCAGTACTTC. The encoded protein is CASSTSYSVSGSLYEQYF.

This clone has a handful of counts. The rearrangement joins TRBV2 to TRBJ2-7, with TRBD2 matching 10 bases. Germline assignment: CDR1 SNHLY and CDR2 FYNNEI. Germline trimming cut 6 bases from V and 4 bases from J; bases unmatched to any gene: 6. This CDR3 spans 14 amino acids. The DNA of the CDR3 is TGTGCCAGCAGGGCAGGACTAGCGGCGTACGAGCAGTACTTC. It encodes CASRAGLAAYEQYF. The complete variable domain, with remaining parts taken from reference TRBV2 and TRBJ2-7, reads EPEVTQTPSHQVTQMGQEVILRCVPISNHLYFYWYRQILGQKVEFLVSFYNNEISEKSEIFDDQFSVERPDGSNFTLKIRSTKLEDSAMYFCASRAGLAAYEQYFGPGTRLTVT.

Comments on this clone: At the DNA level, this CDR3 is encoded by other sequences in the same sample as well. This chain uses TRBV2 with TRBJ1-5, with TRBD1 identical over 9 bases. CDR3 size: 15 residues. V lost 6 bases to trimming and J lost 2 bases; unmatched junction nucleotides: 5. Germline V gene sequence: CDR1 SNHLY, CDR2 FYNNEI. Written as DNA, the CDR3 is TGTGCCAGCAGCGCGACAGGGGGAGGCAATCAGCCCCAGCATTTT. Translating gives CASSATGGGNQPQHF.

This sequence joins TRBV11-3 and TRBJ2-5; TRBD2 matches 7 bases. The CDR3 consists of 14 residues. In germline, CDR1 is SGHNT, CDR2 YENEEA. The ends lost 3 bases at V and 0 bases at J; junction bases unmatched: 1. CDR3 sequence reads: CASSLGGYQETQYF. CDR3 bases: TGTGCCAGCAGCTTGGGGGGGTACCAAGAGACCCAGTACTTC. Combining the CDR3 with reference TRBV11-3 and TRBJ2-5 gives the whole variable domain EAGVVQSPRYKIIEKKQPVAFWCNPISGHNTLYWYLQNLGQGPELLIRYENEEAVDDSQLPKDRFSAERLKGVDSTLKIQPAELGDSAVYLCASSLGGYQETQYFGPGTRLLVL.

The V gene is TRBV19, the J gene TRBJ2-2; weak D call: TRBD2 (6 bases). The germline V gene encodes CDR1 LNHDA and CDR2 SQIVND (reference sequence). The CDR3 has 14 residues. V was trimmed by 7 bases and J by 6 bases, leaving 15 bases between them. The chain's CDR3 is CASTGGNFAGELFF. The CDR3 DNA sequence: TGTGCCAGTACAGGCGGGAACTTTGCCGGGGAGCTGTTTTTT.

The chain employs TRBV10-3 and TRBJ2-3; maybe TRBD2 (5 bases). CDR3 length equals 16 residues. Trimming pared 0 bases from V and 5 bases from J, leaving 15 bases between. Germline CDR1 ENHRY, CDR2 SYGVKD. In DNA form, the CDR3 reads TGTGCCATCAGTGAGTCGTTGCCGGGGAATAGAGATACGCAGTATTTT. It encodes CAISESLPGNRDTQYF.

The J gene is TRBJ2-3, the V gene TRBV6-4; 12 nucleotides agree with TRBD2. Looked up from germline, CDR1 is MRHNA and CDR2 is SNTAGT. Germline trimming cut 5 bases from V and 3 bases from J; bases unmatched to any gene: 6. The CDR3 totals 16 residues. The CDR3 DNA reads as TGTGCCAGCAGTTCTAGCGGGGGGGCCCCTACAGATACGCAGTATTTT. This gives the protein CASSSSGGAPTDTQYF.

The chain has TRBV27 and TRBJ1-1; 7 bases map to TRBD1. In germline, CDR1 is MNHEY, CDR2 SMNVEV (reference sequence). The CDR3 has 16 amino acids. V gave up 6 bases and J gave up 0 bases; unmatched junction bases: 10. The CDR3 loop reads CASRVQGTGLNTEAFF. The DNA for the CDR3 is TGTGCCAGCAGGGTACAGGGGACGGGCTTGAACACTGAAGCTTTCTTT.

The chain carries TRBV4-1 and TRBJ2-2; TRBD2 agrees at 8 bases. V lost 3 bases and J lost 6; bases outside the gene matches: 6. Per germline, CDR1 MGHRA and CDR2 YSYEKL. The CDR3 sequence is 15 residues long. CDR3 DNA: TGCGCCAGCAGCCATTCCGGGGGGGTATCCGGGGAGCTGTTTTTT. Translated: CASSHSGGVSGELFF.

The rearrangement links TRBV6-5 to TRBJ1-5; 7 bases align to TRBD1. V trimming: 7 bases; J trimming: 4 bases; junction bases outside the gene matches: 10. The CDR3 covers 15 residues. Germline CDR1 reads MNHEY; CDR2 reads SVGAGI. The DNA of the CDR3 is TGTGCCAGCACTTTAGCGACAGGGTGGAATCAGCCCCAGCATTTT. Protein: CASTLATGWNQPQHF.

The chain links TRBV27 to TRBJ1-3; D perhaps matches TRBD1 (5 bases). Germline-derived CDR1 and CDR2 are MNHEY and SMNVEV (reference sequence). The CDR3 covers 14 residues. V was trimmed by 3 bases and J by 4 bases, leaving 10 bases between them. The CDR3 DNA reads TGTGCCAGCAGTTTCGGGGGAACGGGAAACACCATATATTTT. Its protein is CASSFGGTGNTIYF.

The chain has TRBV24-1 and TRBJ2-5, with 9 bases that match TRBD2. The CDR3 is 16 residues long. Germline lookup yields CDR1 KGHDR and CDR2 SFDVKD. Germline trimming cut 7 bases from V and 3 bases from J; bases unmatched to any gene: 11. CDR3 protein: CATSGQAGGSEETQYF. The CDR3, as DNA: TGTGCCACCAGCGGGCAGGCGGGGGGGTCCGAAGAGACCCAGTACTTC.

This rearrangement joins TRBV6-5 to TRBJ2-7; D is possibly TRBD2 (5 bases). Looked up from germline, CDR1 is MNHEY and CDR2 is SVGAGI. This CDR3 contains 11 residues. The V end was cut by 9 bases, the J end by 6 bases, with 12 bases between. The CDR3: CASYPGSEQYV. The CDR3 DNA is TGTGCCAGTTATCCGGGATCCGAGCAGTACGTC.

The rearrangement joins TRBV6-5 to TRBJ2-1; TRBD2 agrees at 9 bases. Germline V gene data show CDR1 as MNHEY and CDR2 as SVGAGI. The J segment lost 7 bases and the V segment lost 6 bases, leaving 7 bases of the junction unmatched. The CDR3 covers 14 residues. CDR3 in amino acids: CASSKRGASNEQFF. The CDR3 DNA reads as TGTGCCAGCAGCAAGCGGGGGGCTTCTAATGAGCAGTTCTTC.